This T cell receptor beta chain came from a study of shared clonotypes between healthy human individuals. Study-wide results and limits: Exclusively blood specimens were collected; tissue repertoires likely differ.

Unsorted samples drew genomic DNA from tens of millions of PBMCs. Method: immunoSEQ multiplex PCR; TCRdb's copy keeps in-frame clones and lacks some. The sample lists 450,000 to 600,000 clones; 60% to 85% were seen once. This clone was detected once. Its cognate antigen is unknown. The CDR3 runs to 15 residues. In germline, CDR1 is LGHNA, CDR2 YSLEER. The ends lost 2 bases at V and 3 bases at J; junction bases unmatched: 6. The receptor's source is a woman in her 40s in good health. Some clones in this sample may be carry-over from other donors' samples. The chain recombines TRBV4-3 with TRBJ2-7, with TRBD2 matching over 8 bases. What was sequenced was PBMCs. This chain's CDR3 is CASSQTSGGGYEQYF. CDR3 DNA sequence: TGCGCCAGCAGCCAAACTAGCGGAGGGGGCTACGAGCAGTACTTC.